The 25 T cell receptor beta chains below come from one sample, sequenced in a study of T cell responses to AZD1222 COVID-19 vaccine. Data came from immunoSEQ multiplex PCR; TCRdb stores just in-frame clones and leaves some out. The sample shows fewer than 150,000 clones, just over 90% of them seen only once. This sample comprised peripheral blood, obtained on day 0 of AZD1222 vaccination. The receptors here all came from an adult in good health.

This clone turned up a few times. This CDR3 reads CASSGPRDRAYEQYF. The CDR3 DNA is TGTGCCAGCAGCGGCCCACGGGACAGAGCCTACGAGCAGTACTTC. The chain joins TRBV4-2 to TRBJ2-7, with 7 bases that match TRBD1. J gave up 2 bases and V 5 bases, and 9 bases lay outside the gene matches. The CDR3 contains 15 residues. Germline assignment: CDR1 LGHNA and CDR2 YNFKEQ.

The chain couples TRBV5-1 to TRBJ1-4; no reliable D call. Trimming removed 2 bases from V and 6 bases from J, with 2 bases in between. Germline V gene lookup returns CDR1 SGHRS and CDR2 YFSETQ. The CDR3 has 11 residues. CDR3 DNA sequence: TGCGCCAGCAGCTTAGATGAAAAACTGTTTTTT. This encodes CASSLDEKLFF.

This chain joins TRBV30 and TRBJ2-7; D not resolved. Trimming removed 5 bases at V and 4 bases at J, with 15 bases between. Germline V CDR1 and CDR2: GTSNPN, SVGIG (reference sequence). The CDR3 has 13 residues. The CDR3 is CAWGPGTSYEQYF. In DNA form, the CDR3 reads TGTGCCTGGGGGCCTGGAACATCATACGAGCAGTACTTC.

This clone turned up a few times. The chain carries TRBV5-1 and TRBJ1-1, with 8 bases matching TRBD1. CDR1 and CDR2 (germline): SGHRS, YFSETQ. With 0 bases clipped from V and 4 bases from J, the junction kept 5 bases outside the gene matches. The CDR3 extends over 15 amino acids. The CDR3: CASSLGTGFPTEAFF. The CDR3 region has the DNA TGCGCCAGCAGCTTGGGGACAGGGTTTCCCACTGAAGCTTTCTTT.

The chain couples TRBV19 to TRBJ1-1; D is unresolved. The CDR3 consists of 13 residues. V gave up 6 bases and J gave up 4 bases, with 12 bases separating them. Germline V gives CDR1 LNHDA, CDR2 SQIVND (reference sequence). The DNA for the CDR3 is TGTGCCAGTAGCTCCCTTCGGGGCACTGAAGCTTTCTTT. It codes for CASSSLRGTEAFF.

This clone has ten or more counts. The chain uses TRBV2 and TRBJ1-2; TRBD1 agrees at 7 bases. This CDR3 contains 15 residues. The V gene's germline CDR1 is SNHLY and CDR2 FYNNEI. With 6 bases clipped from V and 7 bases from J, the junction kept 14 bases outside the gene matches. The CDR3 region is CASRQEGALSSGYTF. CDR3 nucleotides: TGTGCCAGCAGGCAAGAGGGGGCGCTTTCATCTGGCTACACCTTC.

The chain recombines TRBV19 with TRBJ1-5; 10 bases are shared with TRBD1. The CDR3 consists of 16 residues. The junction had 1 base not matched to a gene; V was cut back by 1 base and J by 1 base. In germline, CDR1 is LNHDA, CDR2 SQIVND (reference sequence). DNA of the CDR3: TGTGCCAGTAGTATAGGGGGACAGGGGAGCAATCAGCCCCAGCATTTT. Protein product: CASSIGGQGSNQPQHF. Combining the CDR3 with reference TRBV19 and TRBJ1-5 gives the whole variable domain DGGITQSPKYLFRKEGQNVTLSCEQNLNHDAMYWYRQDPGQGLRLIYYSQIVNDFQKGDIAEGYSVSREKKESFPLTVTSAQKNPTAFYLCASSIGGQGSNQPQHFGDGTRLSIL.

The chain employs TRBV29-1 and TRBJ1-4, with no clear D. Germline lookup yields CDR1 SQVTM and CDR2 ANQGSEA. Trimming cost V 7 bases and J 8 bases, with 8 bases left between them. The length of the CDR3 is 10 residues. CDR3 sequence reads: CSDGWEKLFF. The CDR3 DNA reads TGCAGCGACGGATGGGAAAAACTGTTTTTT.

The rearrangement joins TRBV27 to TRBJ2-3; 7 bases are a match to TRBD2. The CDR3 contains 14 residues. The germline V gene has CDR1 MNHEY and CDR2 SMNVEV (reference sequence). The V and J ends lost 4 bases and 4 bases, in that order; junction bases with no gene match: 5. The CDR3 DNA is TGTGCCAGCAGTTCCGACGGGGGGTCAGATACGCAGTATTTT. Translating gives CASSSDGGSDTQYF.

The chain employs TRBV30 and TRBJ1-1; D uncertain. Per the germline V gene, CDR1 is GTSNPN and CDR2 is SVGIG (reference sequence). Trimming removed 2 bases at V and 2 bases at J, with 15 bases between. The CDR3 has 15 amino acids. The DNA of the CDR3 is TGTGCCTGGAGTCCTCCTAGGGTGGTAAACACTGAAGCTTTCTTT. It is translated as CAWSPPRVVNTEAFF.

The chain uses TRBV13 and TRBJ1-3; 10 bases align to TRBD1. V dropped 3 bases and J dropped 1; count of bases not matched to a gene: 6. The CDR3 sequence is 17 residues long. CDR1 is PRHDT and CDR2 is FYEKMQ in the germline V gene (reference sequence). The CDR3 region has the DNA TGTGCCAGCAGCTTCGGGACAGGGGCAGAATCTGGAAACACCATATATTTT. It translates to CASSFGTGAESGNTIYF. Filled out from reference TRBV13 and TRBJ1-3, the complete variable domain reads AAGVIQSPRHLIKEKRETATLKCYPIPRHDTVYWYQQGPGQDPQFLISFYEKMQSDKGSIPDRFSAQQFSDYHSELNMSSLELGDSALYFCASSFGTGAESGNTIYFGEGSWLTVV.

The genes are TRBV7-9 and TRBJ1-2; tentatively, D is TRBD1 (6 bases). The CDR3 has 14 residues. Germline CDR1 is SEHNR and CDR2 is FQNEAQ (reference sequence). V was clipped by 5 bases and J by 5 bases, with 15 bases between them. CDR3 amino acids: CASSPGRGGYGYTF. DNA for the CDR3: TGTGCCAGCAGCCCCGGCAGGGGCGGATATGGCTACACCTTC. Complete variable domain (other parts from reference TRBV7-9 and TRBJ1-2): DTGVSQNPRHKITKRGQNVTFRCDPISEHNRLYWYRQTLGQGPEFLTYFQNEAQLEKSRLLSDRFSAERPKGSFSTLEIQRTEQGDSAMYLCASSPGRGGYGYTFGSGTRLTVV.

This chain uses TRBV6-5 with TRBJ1-3, with a possible D match to TRBD1 (5 bases). Trimming shortened V by 4 bases and J by 0 bases, and 13 bases separated the two germline ends. There are 16 residues in the CDR3. Looked up from germline, CDR1 is MNHEY and CDR2 is SVGAGI. The CDR3 here is CASSSPGLISGNTIYF. The CDR3, as DNA: TGTGCCAGCAGTTCCCCGGGACTGATCTCTGGAAACACCATATATTTT.

The gene calls are TRBV5-6 and TRBJ1-6; D gene ambiguous. The V and J ends lost 4 bases and 7 bases respectively, with 15 bases between them. CDR1 is SGHDT and CDR2 is YYEEEE in the germline V gene. The CDR3 consists of 15 residues. CDR3 nucleotide sequence: TGTGCCAGCAGCGAGAGACCGGTTACCAATTCACCCCTCCACTTT. This encodes CASSERPVTNSPLHF.

The V and J genes are TRBV4-3 and TRBJ1-2; D gene uncertain. The ends were cut back, 0 bases at V and 6 bases at J, with 8 bases in the middle. The CDR3 contains 13 residues. Germline V CDR1 and CDR2: LGHNA, YSLEER. Written as DNA, the CDR3 is TGCGCCAGCAGCCAAGATGGACGGGATGGCTACACCTTC. Translating gives CASSQDGRDGYTF.

The chain employs TRBV20-1 and TRBJ2-3; TRBD1 matches 7 bases. The J segment lost 10 bases and the V segment lost 3 bases, leaving 7 bases of the junction unmatched. The V gene's germline CDR1 is DFQATT and CDR2 SNEGSKA (reference sequence). CDR3 length equals 12 residues. The CDR3 sequence: CSASPRQGAQYF. The CDR3 nucleotides read TGCAGTGCTAGTCCTAGACAGGGAGCGCAGTATTTT.

The V and J genes are TRBV19 and TRBJ1-1; weak D call: TRBD1 (6 bases). This CDR3 spans 14 amino acids. Germline V gives CDR1 LNHDA, CDR2 SQIVND (reference sequence). V lost 8 bases and J lost 6, with 19 bases in between. The CDR3 nucleotides read TGTGCCAGTGAAAACAGGGATTCCGACGCTGAAGCTTTCTTT. Translation gives CASENRDSDAEAFF.

V gene TRBV6-6 combines with J gene TRBJ1-4; 7 bases are a match to TRBD1. The CDR3 is 13 residues long. Germline loops: CDR1 MNHNY, CDR2 SVGAGI (reference sequence). The V and J ends lost 8 bases and 6 bases, in that order; junction bases with no gene match: 6. The CDR3 loop reads CASQGGGDEKLFF. The CDR3 nucleotides are TGTGCCAGCCAAGGGGGCGGAGATGAAAAACTGTTTTTT.

This chain joins TRBV4-1 and TRBJ2-2; D is unclear. V was trimmed by 6 bases and J by 0 bases, leaving 11 bases between them. Germline V CDR1 and CDR2: MGHRA, YSYEKL. The CDR3 spans 15 residues. The CDR3, as DNA: TGCGCCAGCAGTTCGGACCACCCGAACACCGGGGAGCTGTTTTTT. Its protein is CASSSDHPNTGELFF.

The CDR3 spells CATSRGGGRPKNTEAFF. CDR3 sequence (DNA): TGTGCCACCAGCAGAGGGGGCGGACGGCCCAAGAACACTGAAGCTTTCTTT. The chain combines TRBV15 with TRBJ1-1; D perhaps matches TRBD1 (5 bases). In germline, CDR1 is LNHNV, CDR2 YYDKDF (reference sequence). Between the trimmed V and J ends, which lost 1 base and 1 base, there was a span of 16 bases. This CDR3 spans 17 amino acids.

This rearrangement joins TRBV7-9 to TRBJ1-3, with D hard to call. The V end lost 5 bases, the J end lost 0 bases, and 8 bases lay between the germline ends. In germline, CDR1 is SEHNR, CDR2 FQNEAQ (reference sequence). There are 14 residues in the CDR3. The DNA of the CDR3 is TGTGCCAGCAGCCCAGACATCTCTGGAAACACCATATATTTT. Amino acid sequence: CASSPDISGNTIYF.

In this sample, this clone turned up a few times. The chain combines TRBV5-4 with TRBJ2-2, with D unclear. Germline loops: CDR1 SGHNT, CDR2 YYREEE (reference sequence). The ends were cut back, 2 bases at V and 0 bases at J, with 11 bases in the middle. The CDR3 contains 16 residues. As DNA, the CDR3 is TGTGCCAGCAGCTTCCCGAGGACCTCGAACACCGGGGAGCTGTTTTTT. This translates into CASSFPRTSNTGELFF.

V is TRBV30 and J is TRBJ2-5; D gene uncertain. CDR1 GTSNPN and CDR2 SVGIG come from the germline V gene (reference sequence). The CDR3 has 11 amino acids. Deletions cut 2 bases from V and 1 base from J, with 2 bases between. As DNA, the CDR3 is TGTGCCTGGAGTTCCCAAGAGACCCAGTACTTC. It specifies CAWSSQETQYF.

The V and J genes are TRBV30 and TRBJ1-3; no clear D gene. Germline assignment: CDR1 GTSNPN and CDR2 SVGIG (reference sequence). This CDR3 spans 13 amino acids. The V end lost 3 bases, the J end lost 0 bases, and 6 bases lay between the germline ends. CDR3 in amino acids: CAWSPGSGNTIYF. In nucleotides, the CDR3 is TGTGCCTGGAGCCCGGGCTCTGGAAACACCATATATTTT.

CDR3 sequence reads: CASSLVSGTVTEAFF. The CDR3 bases are TGTGCCAGCAGCTTGGTTTCGGGGACGGTCACTGAAGCTTTCTTT. The V and J genes are TRBV5-5 and TRBJ1-1, with D possibly TRBD1 on 5 matching bases. Trimming took off 0 bases at V and 4 bases at J, with 13 bases between the two ends. Germline loops: CDR1 SGHKS, CDR2 YYEKEE (reference sequence). This CDR3 has 15 amino acids.